This TCR beta chain was found in a study of radiation and T cells in renal cell carcinoma. About the study: Nephrectomy followed 15 Gy stereotactic body radiation by 4 weeks.

The data were produced by immunoSEQ multiplex PCR, yet TCRdb's version contains in-frame clones alone and is incomplete. The repertoire holds 140,000 or so clones, 70% to 90% seen once, with 12% in the top ten. Looked up from germline, CDR1 is SNHLY and CDR2 is FYNNEI. CDR3 length equals 16 residues. V gave up 7 bases and J gave up 0 bases, with 16 bases separating them. Concerning this clone: As yet, its antigen is unknown.

Study-level findings and limits: Without pretreatment biopsies, baseline tumor clonotype presence was undetermined. Top tumor clonotypes rose in blood 2 weeks post-radiation, then contracted.

The time point: baseline pretreatment blood. The sample's treatment: 15 Gy SBRT to primary tumor, nephrectomy 4 weeks later. This renal cell carcinoma was of the clear cell type. This receptor was obtained from a woman between 45 and 65 years old with renal cell carcinoma. The sample was blood, taken from a patient whose treatment included radiotherapy and nephrectomy. V and J are TRBV2 and TRBJ2-1, with D tentatively TRBD1 (6 bases). CDR3 in DNA: TGTGCCAGCAAAACAGGGCGGAGGAGCTCCTACAATGAGCAGTTCTTC. This codes for CASKTGRRSSYNEQFF.